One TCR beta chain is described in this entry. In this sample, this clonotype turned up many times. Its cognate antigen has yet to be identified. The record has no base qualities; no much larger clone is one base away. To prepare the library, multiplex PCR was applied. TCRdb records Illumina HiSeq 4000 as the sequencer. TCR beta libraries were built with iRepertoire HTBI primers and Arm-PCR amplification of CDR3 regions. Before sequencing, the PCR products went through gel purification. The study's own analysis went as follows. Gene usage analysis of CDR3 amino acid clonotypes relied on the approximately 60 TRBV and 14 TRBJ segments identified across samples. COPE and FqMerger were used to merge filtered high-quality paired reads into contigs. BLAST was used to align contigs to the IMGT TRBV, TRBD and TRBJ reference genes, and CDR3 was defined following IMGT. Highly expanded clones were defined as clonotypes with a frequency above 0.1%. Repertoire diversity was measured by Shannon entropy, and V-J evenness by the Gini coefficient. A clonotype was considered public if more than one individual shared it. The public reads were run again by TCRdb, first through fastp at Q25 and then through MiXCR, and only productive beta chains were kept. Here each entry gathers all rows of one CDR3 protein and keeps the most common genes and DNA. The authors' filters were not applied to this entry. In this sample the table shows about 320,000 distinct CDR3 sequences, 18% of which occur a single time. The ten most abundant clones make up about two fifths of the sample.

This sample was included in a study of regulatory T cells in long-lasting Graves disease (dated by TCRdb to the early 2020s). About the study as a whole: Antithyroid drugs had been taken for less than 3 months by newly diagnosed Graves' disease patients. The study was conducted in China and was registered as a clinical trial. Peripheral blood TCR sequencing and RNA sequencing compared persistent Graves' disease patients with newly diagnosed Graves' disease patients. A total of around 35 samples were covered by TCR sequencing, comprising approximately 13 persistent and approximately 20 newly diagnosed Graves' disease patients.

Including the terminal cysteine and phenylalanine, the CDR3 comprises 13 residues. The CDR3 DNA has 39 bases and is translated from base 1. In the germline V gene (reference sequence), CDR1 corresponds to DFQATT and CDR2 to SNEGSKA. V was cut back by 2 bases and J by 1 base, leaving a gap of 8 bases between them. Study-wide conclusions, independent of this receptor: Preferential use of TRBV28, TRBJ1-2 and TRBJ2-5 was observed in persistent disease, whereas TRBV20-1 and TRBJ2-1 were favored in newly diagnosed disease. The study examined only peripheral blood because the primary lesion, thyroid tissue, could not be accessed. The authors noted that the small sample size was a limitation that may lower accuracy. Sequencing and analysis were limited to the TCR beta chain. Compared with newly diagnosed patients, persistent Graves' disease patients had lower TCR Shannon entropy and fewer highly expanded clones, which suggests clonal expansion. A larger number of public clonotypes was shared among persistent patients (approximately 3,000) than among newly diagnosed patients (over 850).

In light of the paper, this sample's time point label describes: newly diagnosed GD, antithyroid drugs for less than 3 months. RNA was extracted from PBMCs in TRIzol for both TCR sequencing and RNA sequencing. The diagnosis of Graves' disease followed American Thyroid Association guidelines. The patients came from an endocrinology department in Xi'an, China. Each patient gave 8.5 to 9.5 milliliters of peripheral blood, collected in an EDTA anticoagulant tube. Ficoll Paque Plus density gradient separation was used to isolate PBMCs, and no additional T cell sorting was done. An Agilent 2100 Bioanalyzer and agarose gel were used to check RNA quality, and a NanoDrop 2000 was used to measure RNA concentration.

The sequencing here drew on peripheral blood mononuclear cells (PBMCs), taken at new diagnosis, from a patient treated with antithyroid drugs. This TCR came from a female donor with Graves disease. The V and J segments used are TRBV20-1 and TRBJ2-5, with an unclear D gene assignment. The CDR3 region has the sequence CSARLDLQETQYF. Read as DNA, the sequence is TGCAGTGCTAGATTGGACCTCCAAGAGACCCAGTACTTC.